This T cell receptor beta chain was recovered during a study of blood T cells in healthy people across ages. General study results and limits: More naive CD4+ cells and higher diversity marked long-lived donors relative to aged donors. In the absence of known donor CMV status, changes in expanded clonotypes were possibly confounded. Among T cells, TCR beta diversity per million cells dropped roughly linearly as age rose.

Every sample had a minimum of 6 million PBMCs isolated. V gave up 5 bases and J gave up 8 bases; unmatched junction bases: 8. There are 16 residues in the CDR3. Germline V gene data show CDR1 as SGHVS and CDR2 as FNYEAQ. Of note for this clonotype: Its antigen is undetermined.

A second roughly 6 to 12 cycle PCR used barcoded and J-beta primers. Using its own MiXCR run on the 5' RACE reads, TCRdb lists one record per CDR3 protein. The sample has hundreds of thousands of distinct CDR3 sequences, around 45% seen once. The sequenced sample consisted of blood. The gene calls are TRBV7-6 and TRBJ2-1, with 14 bases aligning to TRBD2. The receptor was derived from an older woman in good health. Here the CDR3 reads CASSVGTSGSIYEQFF. The CDR3 coding sequence is TGTGCCAGCAGCGTCGGGACTAGCGGGAGTATCTATGAGCAGTTCTTC.